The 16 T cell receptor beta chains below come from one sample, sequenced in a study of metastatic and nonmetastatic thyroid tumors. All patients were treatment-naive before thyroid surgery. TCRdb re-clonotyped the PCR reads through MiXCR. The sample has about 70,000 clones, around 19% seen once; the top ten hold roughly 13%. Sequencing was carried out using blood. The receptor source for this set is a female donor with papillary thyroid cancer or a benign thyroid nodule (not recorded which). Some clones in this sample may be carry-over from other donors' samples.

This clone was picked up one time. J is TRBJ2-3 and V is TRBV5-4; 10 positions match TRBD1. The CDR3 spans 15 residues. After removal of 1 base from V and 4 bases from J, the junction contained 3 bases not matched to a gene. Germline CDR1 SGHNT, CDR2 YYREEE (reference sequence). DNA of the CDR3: TGTGCCAGCAGCTTGAGGGGGACAGGGGCAGATACGCAGTATTTT. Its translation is CASSLRGTGADTQYF.

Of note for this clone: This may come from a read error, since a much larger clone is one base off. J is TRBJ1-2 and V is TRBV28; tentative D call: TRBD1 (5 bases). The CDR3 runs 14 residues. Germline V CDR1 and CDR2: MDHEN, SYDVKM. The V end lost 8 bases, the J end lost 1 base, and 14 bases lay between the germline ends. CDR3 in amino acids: CASEGHGDNYGYTF. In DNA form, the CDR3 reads TGTGCCAGCGAGGGGCATGGGGATAACTATGGCTACACCTTC.

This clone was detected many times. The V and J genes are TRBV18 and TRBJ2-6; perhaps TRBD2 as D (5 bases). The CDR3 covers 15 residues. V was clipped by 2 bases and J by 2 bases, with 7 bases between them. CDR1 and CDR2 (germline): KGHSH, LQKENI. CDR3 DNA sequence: TGTGCCAGCTCACCAGAGGGCCCTGGGGCCAACGTCCTGACTTTC. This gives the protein CASSPEGPGANVLTF.

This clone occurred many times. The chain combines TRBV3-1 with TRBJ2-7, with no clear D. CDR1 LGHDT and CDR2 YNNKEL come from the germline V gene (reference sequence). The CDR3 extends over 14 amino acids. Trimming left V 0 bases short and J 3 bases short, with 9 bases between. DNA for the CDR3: TGTGCCAGCAGCCAAGAGCTCCGGATCTACGAGCAGTACTTC. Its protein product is CASSQELRIYEQYF.

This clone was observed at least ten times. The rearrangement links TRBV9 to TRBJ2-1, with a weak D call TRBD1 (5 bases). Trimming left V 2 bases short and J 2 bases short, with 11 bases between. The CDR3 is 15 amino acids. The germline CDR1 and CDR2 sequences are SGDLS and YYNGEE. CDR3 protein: CASSVQGSPYNEQFF. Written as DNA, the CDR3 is TGTGCCAGCAGCGTCCAGGGATCCCCCTACAATGAGCAGTTCTTC.

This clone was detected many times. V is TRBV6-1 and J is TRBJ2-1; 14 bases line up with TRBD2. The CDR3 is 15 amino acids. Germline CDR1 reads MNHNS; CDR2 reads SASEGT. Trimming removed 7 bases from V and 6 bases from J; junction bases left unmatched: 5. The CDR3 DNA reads TGTGCCAGCAAGCTAGGGACTAGCGGGAGCAATGAGCAGTTCTTC. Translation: CASKLGTSGSNEQFF.

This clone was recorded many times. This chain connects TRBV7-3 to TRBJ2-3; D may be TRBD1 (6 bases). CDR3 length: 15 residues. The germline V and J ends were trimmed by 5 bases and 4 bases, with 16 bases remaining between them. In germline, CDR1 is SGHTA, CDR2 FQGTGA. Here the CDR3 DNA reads TGTGCCAGCAGCCCAAGCCTTACAGGGTCAGATACGCAGTATTTT. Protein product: CASSPSLTGSDTQYF.

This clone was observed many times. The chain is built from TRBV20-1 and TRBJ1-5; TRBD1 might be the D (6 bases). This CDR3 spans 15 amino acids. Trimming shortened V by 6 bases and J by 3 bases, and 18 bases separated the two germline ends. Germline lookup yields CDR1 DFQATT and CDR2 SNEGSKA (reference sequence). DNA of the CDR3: TGCAGTGCCACCGCGGCGGGACACGTCAATCAGCCCCAGCATTTT. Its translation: CSATAAGHVNQPQHF.

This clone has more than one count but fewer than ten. CDR3 coding DNA: TGCGCCAGCAGTGATCGAGGTGGTCAGACCGGGGAGCTGTTTTTT. It codes for CASSDRGGQTGELFF. The genes are TRBV10-1 and TRBJ2-2; D not certain. The CDR3 loop spans 15 amino acids. Germline CDR1 is WNHNN and CDR2 is SYGVQD (reference sequence). V lost 3 bases and J 5 bases, leaving 13 bases between the germline ends.

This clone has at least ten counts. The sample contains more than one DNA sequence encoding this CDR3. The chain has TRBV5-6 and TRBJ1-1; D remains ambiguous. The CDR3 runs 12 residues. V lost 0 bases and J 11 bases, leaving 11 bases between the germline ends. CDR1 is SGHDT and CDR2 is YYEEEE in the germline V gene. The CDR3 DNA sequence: TGTGCCAGCAGCTTGGACAGCTACGCGGCTTTCTTT. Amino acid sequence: CASSLDSYAAFF.

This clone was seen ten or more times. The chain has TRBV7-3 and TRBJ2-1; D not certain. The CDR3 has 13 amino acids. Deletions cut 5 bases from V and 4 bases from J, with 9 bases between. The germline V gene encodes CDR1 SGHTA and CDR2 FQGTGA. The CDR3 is CASSLTGYNEQFF. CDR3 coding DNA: TGTGCCAGCAGCCTTACCGGGTACAATGAGCAGTTCTTC.

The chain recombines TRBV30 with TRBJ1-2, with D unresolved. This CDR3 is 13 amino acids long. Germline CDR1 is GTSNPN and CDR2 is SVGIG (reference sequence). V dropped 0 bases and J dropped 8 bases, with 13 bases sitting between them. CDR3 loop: CAWSVQGAVGYTF. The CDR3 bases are TGTGCCTGGAGTGTACAAGGAGCCGTGGGCTACACCTTC. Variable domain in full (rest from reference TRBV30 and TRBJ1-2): SQTIHQWPATLVQPVGSPLSLECTVEGTSNPNLYWYRQAAGRGLQLLFYSVGIGQISSEVPQNLSASRPQDRQFILSSKKLLLSDSGFYLCAWSVQGAVGYTFGSGTRLTVV.

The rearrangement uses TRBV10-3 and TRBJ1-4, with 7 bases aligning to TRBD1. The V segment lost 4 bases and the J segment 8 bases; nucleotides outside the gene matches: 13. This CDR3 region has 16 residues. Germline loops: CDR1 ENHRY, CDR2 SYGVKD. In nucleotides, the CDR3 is TGTGCCATCAGTGGAACAGGGACAGCGGTTGGGGAAAAACTGTTTTTT. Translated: CAISGTGTAVGEKLFF.

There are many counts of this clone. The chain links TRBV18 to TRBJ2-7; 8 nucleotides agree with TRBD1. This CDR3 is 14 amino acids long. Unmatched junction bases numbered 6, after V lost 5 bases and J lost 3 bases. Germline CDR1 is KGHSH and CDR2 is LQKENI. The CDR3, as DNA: TGTGCCAGCTCATTGGGACAGGCGAGCTACGAGCAGTACTTC. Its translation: CASSLGQASYEQYF.

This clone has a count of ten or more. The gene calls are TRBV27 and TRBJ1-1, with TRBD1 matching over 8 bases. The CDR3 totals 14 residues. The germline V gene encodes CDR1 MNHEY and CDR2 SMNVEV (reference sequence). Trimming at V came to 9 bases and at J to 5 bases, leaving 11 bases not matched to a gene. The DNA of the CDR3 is TGTGCCAGTTACACCCGGGACAGGTTGACTGAAGCTTTCTTT. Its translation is CASYTRDRLTEAFF.

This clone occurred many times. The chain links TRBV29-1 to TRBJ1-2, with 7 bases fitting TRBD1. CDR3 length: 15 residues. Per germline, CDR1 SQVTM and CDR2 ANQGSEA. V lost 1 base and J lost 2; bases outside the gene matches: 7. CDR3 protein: CSVEGGRGRNYGYTF. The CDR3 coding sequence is TGCAGCGTTGAAGGAGGGAGGGGGCGGAACTATGGCTACACCTTC.